The 27 T cell receptor beta chains in this list originate from one sample, sequenced in a study of CD8+CD57+ T cells in acquired aplastic anemia (dated by TCRdb to 2017 to 2018). Instrument used: Illumina HiSeq 2000. Genomic DNA served as template for TCR beta VDJ combination and CDR3 sequence profiling. The public reads were reprocessed in TCRdb via fastp at Q25 and MiXCR, keeping in-frame beta chains. CDR3 protein sequences are deduplicated, and each keeps its most common genes and DNA. The sample table lists just over 450,000 distinct CDR3 sequences, approximately 33% of them with a count of one. The ten largest clones take up less than 0.85% of the sample. Flow cytometry had shown CD8+CD57+ cell expansion in the patients selected for sequencing. Sequencing was done on a sample of sorted CD4+, CD8+, or CD8+CD57+ T cells (not recorded which) from PBMCs. The receptors derive from a human donor with aplastic anemia.

Of note for this clonotype: This may arise from a read error, as a much more abundant clone is one base away. The chain joins TRBV7-2 to TRBJ2-7, with TRBD1 as a possible D gene (5 bases). From germline, CDR1 is SGHTA and CDR2 FQGNSA. There are 14 residues in the CDR3. The V gene lost 5 bases and the J gene lost 4 bases, with 15 bases spanning the gap. CDR3 amino acids: CASSLQAREYEQYV. The CDR3 nucleotides read TGTGCCAGCAGCCTACAGGCCAGGGAATACGAGCAGTACGTC.

This clonotype was counted at least ten times. The chain couples TRBV3-1 to TRBJ1-2; perhaps TRBD1 as D (5 bases). Trimming shortened V by 6 bases and J by 7 bases, and 12 bases separated the two germline ends. CDR1 and CDR2 (germline): LGHDT, YNNKEL (reference sequence). There are 12 residues in the CDR3. The CDR3 reads CASRGRPGGYTF. CDR3 bases: TGTGCCAGCAGGGGACGGCCCGGTGGCTACACCTTC.

The sample holds a few counts of this clonotype. The gene calls are TRBV7-2 and TRBJ1-2; no clear D gene. CDR1 is SGHTA, CDR2 FQGNSA, per germline. The CDR3 consists of 13 residues. Trimming stripped 6 bases from V and 8 bases from J, with 16 bases between. Here the CDR3 reads CASRTGSIAGYTF. The CDR3 bases are TGTGCCAGCAGAACCGGGAGTATTGCGGGCTACACCTTC. Looking up the rest from reference TRBV7-2 and TRBJ1-2 gives the full variable domain: GAGVSQSPSNKVTEKGKDVELRCDPISGHTALYWYRQSLGQGLEFLIYFQGNSAPDKSGLPSDRFSAERTGGSVSTLTIQRTQQEDSAVYLCASRTGSIAGYTFGSGTRLTVV.

This clonotype came up many times. V is TRBV2 and J is TRBJ1-3; D gene uncertain. The CDR3 sequence is 15 residues long. Looked up from germline, CDR1 is SNHLY and CDR2 is FYNNEI. V was trimmed by 2 bases and J by 6 bases, leaving 14 bases between them. The CDR3 DNA sequence: TGTGCCAGCAGTGAACTGGGGTTTTCGGCAAACACCATATATTTT. It codes for CASSELGFSANTIYF.

This sequence joins TRBV11-1 and TRBJ1-6; D not certain. With 5 bases removed from V and 6 bases from J, the gap between germline ends came to 11 bases. This CDR3 is 14 amino acids long. Germline CDR1 and CDR2: SGHAT and FQDESV (reference sequence). This CDR3 reads CASSIASGNSPLHF. The CDR3 nucleotides are TGTGCCAGCAGCATTGCTTCCGGTAATTCACCCCTCCACTTT.

This clonotype was seen many times. This rearrangement joins TRBV2 to TRBJ2-2; 8 bases are a match to TRBD2. V trimming: 6 bases; J trimming: 6 bases; junction bases outside the gene matches: 6. Looked up from germline, CDR1 is SNHLY and CDR2 is FYNNEI. This CDR3 is built from 14 residues. The DNA of the CDR3 is TGTGCCAGCAGAGGACTAGCTACAGCCGGGGAGCTGTTTTTT. Protein product: CASRGLATAGELFF. The full variable domain, with the rest looked up from reference TRBV2 and TRBJ2-2, is EPEVTQTPSHQVTQMGQEVILRCVPISNHLYFYWYRQILGQKVEFLVSFYNNEISEKSEIFDDQFSVERPDGSNFTLKIRSTKLEDSAMYFCASRGLATAGELFFGEGSRLTVL.

The CDR3 nucleotides read TGTGCCATCAGTGAAGGGACTAGCGGGGGGTACGAGCAGTACTTC. Its translation is CAISEGTSGGYEQYF. The rearrangement links TRBV10-3 to TRBJ2-7; TRBD2 matches 15 bases. The germline gives CDR1 ENHRY, CDR2 SYGVKD. There are 15 residues in the CDR3. The V segment lost 3 bases and the J segment 4 bases; nucleotides outside the gene matches: 1.

This clonotype turned up a few times. V gene TRBV20-1 combines with J gene TRBJ2-1; D is possibly TRBD1 (5 bases). Trimming shortened V by 5 bases and J by 0 bases, and 11 bases separated the two germline ends. Per the germline V gene, CDR1 is DFQATT and CDR2 is SNEGSKA (reference sequence). This CDR3 has 14 residues. The CDR3 sequence: CSAVNRISYNEQFF. The CDR3 nucleotides are TGCAGTGCTGTAAACAGGATCTCCTACAATGAGCAGTTCTTC.

At least ten counts were recorded for this clonotype. This chain uses TRBV10-2 with TRBJ2-1, with 7 nucleotides matching TRBD1. The CDR3 runs to 13 residues. V lost 5 bases, J lost 10 bases, and 8 bases stayed unmatched. Germline V gives CDR1 WSHSY, CDR2 SAAADI. The CDR3 DNA reads TGCGCCAGCAGTCTTCGGGACAGTTCGGAGCAGTTCTTC. This gives the protein CASSLRDSSEQFF.

This clonotype was detected ten times or more. The chain joins TRBV29-1 to TRBJ2-3; 7 nucleotides align to TRBD1. Germline CDR1 SQVTM, CDR2 ANQGSEA. The CDR3 totals 13 residues. J was trimmed by 3 bases and V by 6 bases; bases with no gene match: 6. Here the CDR3 reads CSVERGRTDTQYF. The CDR3 nucleotides read TGCAGCGTGGAGAGGGGGCGGACAGATACGCAGTATTTT.

The chain has TRBV9 and TRBJ1-5; D unresolved. Per the germline V gene, CDR1 is SGDLS and CDR2 is YYNGEE. The CDR3 contains 15 residues. V lost 7 bases, J lost 4 bases, and 18 bases lay in between. The CDR3 DNA is TGTGCCAGCTCGCGCGGGCTTGGCGGAAATCAGCCCCAGCATTTT. Translation gives CASSRGLGGNQPQHF.

This chain uses TRBV24-1 with TRBJ2-7, with 14 bases lining up with TRBD2. The CDR3 runs 17 residues. CDR1 is KGHDR and CDR2 is SFDVKD in the germline V gene. Unmatched junction bases numbered 9, after V lost 5 bases and J lost 4 bases. Here the CDR3 reads CATSVLGLAGGEYEQYF. Written as DNA, the CDR3 is TGTGCCACCAGTGTCCTCGGACTAGCGGGAGGAGAGTACGAGCAGTACTTC.

The genes are TRBV9 and TRBJ2-3, with 10 bases aligning to TRBD2. The germline V gene encodes CDR1 SGDLS and CDR2 YYNGEE. This CDR3 region has 19 residues. Trimming took 0 bases from V and 1 from J; bases not matched to a gene: 11. In DNA form, the CDR3 reads TGTGCCAGCAGCGTAGCTCCAGCGGGAGGGCCTTGGGGCACAGATACGCAGTATTTT. Translation: CASSVAPAGGPWGTDTQYF.

Note on this clonotype: One end of the junction is discordant with germline, which a read error may explain. The chain couples TRBV5-1 to TRBJ2-4; D is perhaps TRBD1 (6 bases). The germline CDR1 and CDR2 sequences are SGHRS and YFSETQ. This CDR3 comprises 12 residues. CDR3 sequence: CASSLYRDIQYF. The CDR3 DNA reads as TGTGCCAGCAGTTTATACAGGGACATTCAGTACTTC.

The chain couples TRBV20-1 to TRBJ1-2; D is uncertain. The CDR3 loop spans 14 amino acids. Germline CDR1 DFQATT, CDR2 SNEGSKA (reference sequence). Between the trimmed V and J ends, which lost 3 bases and 6 bases, there was a span of 17 bases. In DNA form, the CDR3 reads TGCAGTGCTAGTGTACGGGGTCTGCTAGATGGCTACACCTTC. Translating it yields CSASVRGLLDGYTF.

The table lists this clonotype with many counts. The V gene is TRBV7-2, the J gene TRBJ2-7; D unclear. In germline, CDR1 is SGHTA, CDR2 FQGNSA. The V gene lost 2 bases and the J gene lost 0 bases, with 8 bases spanning the gap. The CDR3 covers 14 residues. As DNA, the CDR3 is TGTGCCAGCAGCTTATTATCCAACTCCTACGAGCAGTACTTC. As protein: CASSLLSNSYEQYF.

Remarks on this clonotype: The CDR3 end shows no conserved phenylalanine or tryptophan, and so a read error is likely. The V call is TRBV11-2, the J call TRBJ2-7, with D perhaps assigned TRBD1 or TRBD2 (5 bases each). This CDR3 has 15 amino acids. Trimming took off 4 bases at V and 0 bases at J, with 13 bases between the two ends. CDR1 SGHAT and CDR2 FQNNGV come from the germline V gene. For the CDR3, the DNA is TGTGCCAGCAGCTCGAGGGGCGAGAGCTCCTACGAGCAGTACCTC. This gives the protein CASSSRGESSYEQYL.

The chain uses TRBV30 and TRBJ1-1, with a weak D call TRBD1 (5 bases). Germline lookup yields CDR1 GTSNPN and CDR2 SVGIG (reference sequence). V lost 4 bases and J 10 bases, leaving 22 bases between the germline ends. The CDR3 sequence is 14 residues long. The CDR3 spells CAWIGGFGSRGAFF. Here the CDR3 DNA reads TGTGCCTGGATTGGGGGGTTCGGGTCCCGGGGAGCTTTCTTT.

A note on this clonotype: No conserved phenylalanine or tryptophan ends this CDR3, so it is likely a read error. The rearrangement joins TRBV24-1 to TRBJ2-5; D is uncertain. Germline values: CDR1 KGHDR, CDR2 SFDVKD. CDR3 length: 12 amino acids. V gave up 3 bases and J gave up 1 base, with 2 bases separating them. CDR3 coding DNA: TGTGCCACCAGTGATCTCCAAGAGACCCAGTACCTC. This encodes CATSDLQETQYL.

This clonotype is a singleton in its sample. A much larger clone lies a single base off, so this may be a read error. The chain carries TRBV20-1 and TRBJ1-6, with D possibly matching TRBD1 (5 bases). Trimming took off 0 bases at V and 11 bases at J, with 14 bases between the two ends. Germline V gene sequence: CDR1 DFQATT, CDR2 SNEGSKA (reference sequence). This CDR3 region has 14 residues. CDR3 in amino acids: CSARDRQQNPPLHF. CDR3 sequence (DNA): TGCAGTGCTAGAGATAGACAGCAAAATCCACCCCTCCACTTT.

The chain carries TRBV6-1 and TRBJ1-5; D might be TRBD1 (6 bases). Germline V gene data show CDR1 as MNHNS and CDR2 as SASEGT. There are 14 residues in the CDR3. With 3 bases removed from V and 7 bases from J, the gap between germline ends came to 13 bases. This chain's CDR3 is CASSDMGAGQPQHF. The CDR3 DNA follows: TGTGCCAGCAGTGATATGGGGGCCGGGCAGCCCCAGCATTTT.

This clonotype appeared many times. The rearrangement joins TRBV7-2 to TRBJ2-1; D is uncertain. Germline V gene lookup returns CDR1 SGHTA and CDR2 FQGNSA. The CDR3 sequence is 12 residues long. Trimming pared 7 bases from V and 12 bases from J, leaving 16 bases between. The CDR3 coding sequence is TGTGCCAGCACCCACAGAACAATGAGGCAGTTCTTC. As protein: CASTHRTMRQFF.

This clonotype showed up many times. This sequence joins TRBV7-3 and TRBJ1-2; 9 nucleotides match TRBD1. J lost 4 bases, V lost 5 bases, and 5 bases had no gene match. This CDR3 has 14 amino acids. The germline V gene has CDR1 SGHTA and CDR2 FQGTGA. As DNA, the CDR3 is TGTGCCAGCAGCCCCGGGACAGGGTCCTATGGCTACACCTTC. This sequence encodes CASSPGTGSYGYTF.

The rearrangement links TRBV5-1 to TRBJ1-1; D is possibly TRBD1 (6 bases). The germline V and J ends were trimmed by 5 bases and 4 bases, with 18 bases remaining between them. This CDR3 has 15 amino acids. Germline V CDR1 and CDR2: SGHRS, YFSETQ. CDR3 loop: CASRQEIQGGTEAFF. CDR3 nucleotide sequence: TGCGCCAGCAGGCAAGAAATACAGGGCGGCACTGAAGCTTTCTTT.

This clonotype turned up a few times. V is TRBV18 and J is TRBJ1-6; no definite D call. From germline, CDR1 is KGHSH and CDR2 LQKENI. The CDR3 spans 13 residues. Trimming removed 2 bases at V and 9 bases at J, with 8 bases between. The CDR3 loop is CASSPDFGSPLHF. DNA of the CDR3: TGTGCCAGCTCACCAGATTTTGGTTCACCCCTCCACTTT.

This clonotype turned up a few times. The genes are TRBV6-2 or TRBV6-3 and TRBJ1-5; no clear D. The CDR3 extends over 14 amino acids. Germline CDR1 and CDR2: MNHEY and SVGEGT. The ends were cut back, 0 bases at V and 2 bases at J, with 5 bases in the middle. Here the CDR3 reads CASSYSLGNQPQHF. In nucleotides, the CDR3 is TGTGCCAGCAGTTACTCGCTAGGCAATCAGCCCCAGCATTTT.

In this sample, this clonotype turned up many times. This chain links TRBV7-2 with TRBJ2-3, with 10 bases lining up with TRBD2. V was clipped by 3 bases and J by 6 bases; unmatched bases: 6. Looked up from germline, CDR1 is SGHTA and CDR2 is FQGNSA. The CDR3 is 15 residues long. The CDR3 sequence is CASSLQRGGLDTQYF. The CDR3 DNA reads TGTGCCAGCAGCTTGCAGCGGGGGGGCCTGGATACGCAGTATTTT.